A selection of T cell receptor beta chains follows, all from one sample in a study of blood T cell repertoires in COVID-19. TCRdb's table, derived via immunoSEQ multiplex PCR, lists solely in-frame clones and lacks some. The sample contains hundreds of thousands of clones, about nine tenths of which appear only once. Material for sequencing was peripheral blood. All receptors derive from a woman younger than 35 with acute or convalescent COVID-19. CDR3s include the opening cysteine and the closing phenylalanine or tryptophan.

CDR3aa: CASSIGGQSFSYEQYF
v_gene: TRBV19

CDR3aa: CASSPRRQYSYNEQFF
v_gene: TRBV18

CDR3aa: CASSHQDRETYEQYF
v_gene: TRBV4-1

CDR3aa: CASSLGVTSGVAYNEQFF
v_gene: TRBV5-1

CDR3aa: CATSDSQPGTGGYEQYF
v_gene: TRBV24-1

CDR3aa: CASSADRVRTEAFF
v_gene: TRBV5-4

CDR3aa: CASSFPGGGPGSPLHF
v_gene: TRBV28

CDR3aa: CASSLSSNYGYTF
v_gene: TRBV5-1

CDR3aa: CASSWTGGYGYTF
v_gene: TRBV5-4

CDR3aa: CSTGQGYGYTF
v_gene: TRBV20-1

CDR3aa: CASSLDRDEQYF
v_gene: TRBV28

CDR3aa: CASYSGTGVTGELFF
v_gene: TRBV6-6

CDR3aa: CASSRGGDGPTGELFF
v_gene: TRBV25-1

CDR3aa: CASSMPTQETQYF
v_gene: TRBV19

CDR3aa: CASSYGGSGGAPYNEQFF
v_gene: TRBV6-2/TRBV6-3

CDR3aa: CASRLGLAEGEQFF
v_gene: TRBV5-5

CDR3aa: CAWTRSNYGYTF
v_gene: TRBV30

CDR3aa: CASSESETGGYEQYF
v_gene: TRBV10-2

CDR3aa: CASSLTGPPTEAFF
v_gene: TRBV10-2

CDR3aa: CASSYGVRLNTEAFF
v_gene: TRBV6-5

CDR3aa: CASSPRKRGRKYGYTF
v_gene: TRBV19

CDR3aa: CASSKYRLNTEAFF
v_gene: TRBV21-1

CDR3aa: CASSPAGTILARKQYF
v_gene: TRBV7-2

CDR3aa: CASNLDTLGGYTF
v_gene: TRBV12-3/TRBV12-4

CDR3aa: CASSFLGGTGANVLTF
v_gene: TRBV13

CDR3aa: CASSTRTASGNTIYF
v_gene: TRBV28

CDR3aa: CASRRGYTF
v_gene: TRBV4-1

CDR3aa: CASSLGPNEKLFF
v_gene: TRBV7-2

CDR3aa: CASSPSPAGGSTDTQYF
v_gene: TRBV18

CDR3aa: CASSPRTGGDQPQHF
v_gene: TRBV7-2

CDR3aa: CASSLDRVGYTF
v_gene: TRBV5-1

CDR3aa: CASSSSEAGGRYTEAFF
v_gene: TRBV4-1

CDR3aa: CASSLRTGLGYTF
v_gene: TRBV7-2

CDR3aa: CASSVGTAQETQYF
v_gene: TRBV9

CDR3aa: CASSLLGAQRASTDTQYF
v_gene: TRBV7-3

CDR3aa: CASSVDAGSVEAFF
v_gene: TRBV9

CDR3aa: CASSSNTGSNQPQHF
v_gene: TRBV7-6

CDR3aa: CASSQGPDLNTEAFF
v_gene: TRBV23-1

CDR3aa: CASSKEQGTEAFF
v_gene: TRBV11-3

CDR3aa: CASSRGTSAEAFF
v_gene: TRBV5-6

CDR3aa: CASSLAREDTQYF
v_gene: TRBV7-2

CDR3aa: CASSVAGGNDGYTF
v_gene: TRBV9

CDR3aa: CSASPAGRSYGYTF
v_gene: TRBV20-1

CDR3aa: CASGGTGKSNEQFF
v_gene: TRBV11-2

CDR3aa: CASSQVRAGQAPLHF
v_gene: TRBV3-1/TRBV3-2

CDR3aa: CASSQGRDLRNTGELFF
v_gene: TRBV14

CDR3aa: CASSLAFVGGSEQFF
v_gene: TRBV7-2

CDR3aa: CASSADSANYGYTF
v_gene: TRBV9

CDR3aa: CAWSRGGREQFF
v_gene: TRBV30

CDR3aa: CASSLPRETRILTQYF
v_gene: TRBV5-6

CDR3aa: CASSLGAANEQFF
v_gene: TRBV11-2

CDR3aa: CASGTGAYNEQFF
v_gene: TRBV11-3

CDR3aa: CASSDGFLGQGVYGYTF
v_gene: TRBV6-4

CDR3aa: CASSRIFSGHKKSIFQETQYF
v_gene: TRBV3-1/TRBV3-2

CDR3aa: CASSSGRPYTEAFF
v_gene: TRBV5-1

CDR3aa: CASSQDPGQHNSPLHF
v_gene: TRBV4-2

CDR3aa: CASSSRGGAGNQPQHF
v_gene: TRBV7-2

CDR3aa: CASREKGLAVTDTQYF
v_gene: TRBV6-1

CDR3aa: CASSLRTARSYNSPLHF
v_gene: TRBV28